A single TCR beta chain is shown here with its context. These data come from a study of blood T cell repertoires in COVID-19. CDR3 size: 15 residues. Losses at the gene ends were 0 bases for V and 12 bases for J; bases not matched to a gene: 10. Germline lookup yields CDR1 KGHSH and CDR2 LQKENI. In the source study's methods: Amplification of reference gene primers was used by the study to estimate nucleated cell counts. Only in-frame clones appear in the TCRdb table, and some are missing; sequencing was by immunoSEQ multiplex PCR. The DNA gave D and trimming, while V, J and clone size come from that table. There are hundreds of thousands of clones in the sample; nearly 85% occur only once, and over 8.5% lies in the top ten.

J is TRBJ2-1 and V is TRBV18, with 8 nucleotides matching TRBD1. The sample consisted of peripheral blood. The clonotype was recovered from a human donor in a cohort sampled during active COVID-19. CDR3 protein: CASSPPRGRGPPQFF. CDR3 DNA sequence: TGTGCCAGCTCACCACCTCGAGGCAGGGGGCCACCGCAGTTCTTC.